The 11 T cell receptor beta chains presented below share a single source sample, sequenced in a study of T cell responses to AZD1222 COVID-19 vaccine. The data were produced by immunoSEQ multiplex PCR, yet TCRdb's version contains in-frame clones alone and is incomplete. The sample holds some 150,000 clones, over 75% seen once. Sequenced material: peripheral blood, taken on day 0 of AZD1222 vaccination. The receptors were gathered from an adult in good health.

The chain joins TRBV6-5 to TRBJ2-1, with 7 bases matching TRBD1. In germline, CDR1 is MNHEY, CDR2 SVGAGI. Trimming at V came to 5 bases and at J to 5 bases, leaving 3 bases not matched to a gene. The CDR3 runs to 13 residues. The CDR3 DNA follows: TGTGCCAGCAGTAGGGGGACAGACAATGAGCAGTTCTTC. Its protein is CASSRGTDNEQFF.

V gene TRBV3-1 (or the pseudogene TRBV3-2) combines with J gene TRBJ2-1; 8 bases match TRBD2. This CDR3 is 16 amino acids long. V dropped 5 bases and J dropped 1; count of bases not matched to a gene: 7. From germline, CDR1 is LGHDT and CDR2 YNNKEL (reference sequence). CDR3 coding DNA: TGTGCCAGCAGCACACCAGCGGGAGATTCCTACAATGAGCAGTTCTTC. It is translated as CASSTPAGDSYNEQFF.

CDR3 residues: CASSPQGPGNTEAFF. In nucleotides, the CDR3 is TGTGCCAGCAGCCCGCAGGGGCCGGGGAACACTGAAGCTTTCTTT. The chain links TRBV5-4 to TRBJ1-1, with TRBD1 as a possible D gene (6 bases). The CDR3 contains 15 residues. Germline-derived CDR1 and CDR2 are SGHNT and YYREEE (reference sequence). Deletions cut 4 bases from V and 1 base from J, with 14 bases between.

The chain links TRBV28 to TRBJ2-7; TRBD2 agrees at 10 bases. Germline-derived CDR1 and CDR2 are MDHEN and SYDVKM. With 3 bases clipped from V and 3 bases from J, the junction kept 5 bases outside the gene matches. The CDR3 sequence is 15 residues long. The CDR3 spells CASSFRASGSYEQYF. The CDR3 region has the DNA TGTGCCAGCAGTTTCAGGGCTAGCGGGAGCTACGAGCAGTACTTC.

J is TRBJ2-7 and V is TRBV3-1 (or the pseudogene TRBV3-2); D may match TRBD1 or TRBD2 (6 bases each). V lost 0 bases and J 0 bases, leaving 9 bases between the germline ends. Germline-derived CDR1 and CDR2 are LGHDT and YNNKEL (reference sequence). CDR3 length: 15 amino acids. CDR3 in amino acids: CASSQDGGLSYEQYF. Written as DNA, the CDR3 is TGTGCCAGCAGCCAAGATGGGGGGCTCTCCTACGAGCAGTACTTC.

The chain joins TRBV7-3 to TRBJ2-1; 8 bases agree with TRBD2. The J segment lost 4 bases and the V segment lost 1 base, leaving 0 bases of the junction unmatched. This CDR3 is 14 amino acids long. CDR1 SGHTA and CDR2 FQGTGA come from the germline V gene. In DNA form, the CDR3 reads TGTGCCAGCAGCTTAAGCGGGGGGTACAATGAGCAGTTCTTC. Protein: CASSLSGGYNEQFF. Filled out from reference TRBV7-3 and TRBJ2-1, the complete variable domain reads GAGVSQTPSNKVTEKGKYVELRCDPISGHTALYWYRQSLGQGPEFLIYFQGTGAADDSGLPNDRFFAVRPEGSVSTLKIQRTERGDSAVYLCASSLSGGYNEQFFGPGTRLTVL.

The rearrangement joins TRBV12-3 or TRBV12-4 to TRBJ2-1; no clear D. The CDR3 has 13 residues. V lost 10 bases and J lost 5, with 15 bases in between. Here the CDR3 DNA reads TGTGCCATCCTCTCGGGCGGAAACAATGAGCAGTTCTTC. Residues: CAILSGGNNEQFF.

The rearrangement joins TRBV25-1 to TRBJ2-7, with 10 bases identical to TRBD1. The CDR3 contains 15 residues. J gave up 4 bases and V 4 bases, and 7 bases lay outside the gene matches. Per germline, CDR1 MGHDK and CDR2 SYGVNS. The CDR3 DNA sequence: TGTGCCAGCAGTGGACCGACAGGGGGCATTTACGAGCAGTACTTC. Translated: CASSGPTGGIYEQYF.

The chain couples TRBV10-3 to TRBJ1-1; D possibly corresponds to TRBD1 (5 bases). The germline V and J ends were trimmed by 3 bases and 0 bases, with 11 bases remaining between them. This CDR3 is 15 amino acids long. Germline V gene data show CDR1 as ENHRY and CDR2 as SYGVKD. The CDR3 DNA is TGTGCCATCAGTGAATCATCAGGGATGAACACTGAAGCTTTCTTT. It is translated as CAISESSGMNTEAFF.

The chain is built from TRBV11-2 and TRBJ1-2; no reliable D call. Germline V gene data show CDR1 as SGHAT and CDR2 as FQNNGV. Trimming pared 3 bases from V and 4 bases from J, leaving 15 bases between. The CDR3 contains 15 residues. This CDR3 reads CASSLYAYSSYGYTF. CDR3 sequence (DNA): TGTGCCAGCAGCTTGTATGCTTACAGTAGCTATGGCTACACCTTC. The complete variable domain, with remaining parts taken from reference TRBV11-2 and TRBJ1-2, reads EAGVAQSPRYKIIEKRQSVAFWCNPISGHATLYWYQQILGQGPKLLIQFQNNGVVDDSQLPKDRFSAERLKGVDSTLKIQPAKLEDSAVYLCASSLYAYSSYGYTFGSGTRLTVV.

J is TRBJ1-3 and V is TRBV7-2, with a possible D match to TRBD1 (5 bases). The CDR3 extends over 16 amino acids. Trimming cost V 3 bases and J 0 bases, with 12 bases left between them. Germline values: CDR1 SGHTA, CDR2 FQGNSA. CDR3: CASSLHDRSSGNTIYF. The CDR3 region has the DNA TGTGCCAGCAGCTTGCACGACAGAAGCTCTGGAAACACCATATATTTT. Looking up the rest from reference TRBV7-2 and TRBJ1-3 gives the full variable domain: GAGVSQSPSNKVTEKGKDVELRCDPISGHTALYWYRQSLGQGLEFLIYFQGNSAPDKSGLPSDRFSAERTGGSVSTLTIQRTQQEDSAVYLCASSLHDRSSGNTIYFGEGSWLTVV.